The source of this TCR beta chain is a study of cytomegalovirus exposure and HLA in healthy donors. Overall study: An earlier analysis found fewer than 140 million unique TCR beta sequences from approximately 170 million T cells. General study findings and limits: Most of the TCR beta V segments (in an earlier analysis) were productive either about 87% or about 30% of the time. Reports indicate that TCR beta sequences accurately predicted the HLA-A and HLA-B alleles of most subjects. In the analysis, some V segments, TRBV6-2 and TRBV6-3 included, were excluded as indistinguishable.

The CDR3 has 13 residues. Between the trimmed V and J ends, which lost 0 bases and 6 bases, there was a span of 8 bases. Germline loops: CDR1 SGHDT, CDR2 YYEEEE. On this clone itself: Its cognate antigen is unknown.

In the PCR, 60 Vbeta and 13 Jbeta primers were used. Assay used: immunoSEQ multiplex PCR; TCRdb lists only in-frame clones, some missing. Among some 140,000 clones listed, about 74% were seen once. This receptor was identified in a middle-aged man in good health and CMV-seronegative. The gene calls are TRBV5-6 and TRBJ2-3; perhaps TRBD2 as D (5 bases). The material sequenced was PBMCs. DNA for the CDR3: TGTGCCAGCAGCTTGGGTCCGGGGGATACGCAGTATTTT. Translation gives CASSLGPGDTQYF.